The entry that follows covers one TCR beta chain sequence. Both 60 Vbeta primers and 13 Jbeta primers went into the PCR. TCRdb's copy holds only in-frame clones and misses some; the assay was immunoSEQ multiplex PCR. The data contain 120,000 or so clones, roughly 77% of them singletons. Germline CDR1 and CDR2: ENHRY and SYGVKD. The ends were cut back, 2 bases at V and 6 bases at J, with 17 bases in the middle. This CDR3 has 16 residues. The entry originates in a study of cytomegalovirus exposure and HLA in healthy donors. The source is a young man in good health and CMV-seronegative. The chain has TRBV10-3 and TRBJ2-1; D is possibly TRBD1 (6 bases). The specimen sequenced was PBMCs. CDR3 residues: CAISEGWQGKINEQFF. CDR3 nucleotide sequence: TGTGCCATCAGTGAGGGGTGGCAGGGGAAAATCAATGAGCAGTTCTTC.